This entry is about one T cell receptor beta chain. The sample comes from a study of blood T cell repertoires in COVID-19. Before being deemed recovered, Cohort 3 donors had two negative PCRs, clearance, or symptom resolution. Per germline, CDR1 MNHEY and CDR2 SVGEGT. This CDR3 is 17 amino acids long. Losses at the gene ends were 5 bases for V and 5 bases for J; bases not matched to a gene: 15. In the original workflow: By means of reference gene primer amplification, nucleated cell counts were estimated. The data were produced by immunoSEQ multiplex PCR, yet TCRdb's version contains in-frame clones alone and is incomplete. From that table come the V and J calls and clone size; the DNA was used to work out D and trimming. Of 320,000 or so clones listed, about 90% were seen once; the top ten hold roughly 0.94%.

This sequence was found in a woman aged 25 to 39 who had recovered from COVID-19. The sequencing sample was made of PBMCs or T cells enriched from blood (not recorded which). The chain links TRBV6-2 or TRBV6-3 to TRBJ1-1; 9 nucleotides match TRBD1. CDR3 in amino acids: CASSPRTGDISRTEAFF. The DNA for the CDR3 is TGTGCCAGCAGTCCCCGGACAGGGGACATATCTCGAACTGAAGCTTTCTTT.